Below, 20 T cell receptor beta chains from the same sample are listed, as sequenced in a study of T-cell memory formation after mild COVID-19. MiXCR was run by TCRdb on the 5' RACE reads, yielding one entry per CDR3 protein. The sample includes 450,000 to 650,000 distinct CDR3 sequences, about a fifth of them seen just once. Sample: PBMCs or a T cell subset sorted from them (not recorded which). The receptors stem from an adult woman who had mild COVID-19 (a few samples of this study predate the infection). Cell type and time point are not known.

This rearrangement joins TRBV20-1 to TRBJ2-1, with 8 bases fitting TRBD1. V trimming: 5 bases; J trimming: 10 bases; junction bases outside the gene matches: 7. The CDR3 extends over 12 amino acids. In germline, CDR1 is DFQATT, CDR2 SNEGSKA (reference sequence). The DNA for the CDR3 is TGCAGTGCTCCCGGGACAGGCCTAGAGCAGTTCTTC. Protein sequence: CSAPGTGLEQFF.

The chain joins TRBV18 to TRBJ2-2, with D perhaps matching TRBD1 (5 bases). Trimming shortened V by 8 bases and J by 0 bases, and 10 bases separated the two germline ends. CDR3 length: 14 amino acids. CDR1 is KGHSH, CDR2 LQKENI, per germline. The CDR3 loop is CASQGDTNTGELFF. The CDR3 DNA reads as TGTGCCAGCCAAGGGGATACGAACACCGGGGAGCTGTTTTTT. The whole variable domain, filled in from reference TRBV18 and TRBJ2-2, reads NAGVMQNPRHLVRRRGQEARLRCSPMKGHSHVYWYRQLPEEGLKFMVYLQKENIIDESGMPKERFSAEFPKEGPSILRIQQVVRGDSAAYFCASQGDTNTGELFFGEGSRLTVL.

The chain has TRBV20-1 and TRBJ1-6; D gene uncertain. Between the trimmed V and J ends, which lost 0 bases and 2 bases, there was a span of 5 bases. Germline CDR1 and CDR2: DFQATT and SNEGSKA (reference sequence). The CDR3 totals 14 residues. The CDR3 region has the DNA TGCAGTGCTAGAGACGGGGCCTATAATTCACCCCTCCACTTT. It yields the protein CSARDGAYNSPLHF.

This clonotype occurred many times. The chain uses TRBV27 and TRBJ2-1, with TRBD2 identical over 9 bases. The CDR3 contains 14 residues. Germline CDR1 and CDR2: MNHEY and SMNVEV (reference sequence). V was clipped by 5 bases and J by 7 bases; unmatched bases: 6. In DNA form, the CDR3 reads TGTGCCAGCAGTCGCCTAGCGGGACGGAATGAGCAGTTCTTC. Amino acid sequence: CASSRLAGRNEQFF.

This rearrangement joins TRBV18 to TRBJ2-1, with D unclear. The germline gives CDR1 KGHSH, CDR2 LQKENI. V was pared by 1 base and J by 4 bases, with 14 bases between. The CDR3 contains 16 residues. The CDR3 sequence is CASSPRQQIQYNEQFF. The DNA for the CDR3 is TGTGCCAGCTCACCACGTCAACAGATCCAATACAATGAGCAGTTCTTC.

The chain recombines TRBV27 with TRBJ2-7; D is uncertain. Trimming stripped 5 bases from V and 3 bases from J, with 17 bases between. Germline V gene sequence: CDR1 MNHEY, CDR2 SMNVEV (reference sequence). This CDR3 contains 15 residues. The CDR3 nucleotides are TGTGCCAGCAGTCGAAAAGGGCAAGGTCACTACGAGCAGTACTTC. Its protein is CASSRKGQGHYEQYF.

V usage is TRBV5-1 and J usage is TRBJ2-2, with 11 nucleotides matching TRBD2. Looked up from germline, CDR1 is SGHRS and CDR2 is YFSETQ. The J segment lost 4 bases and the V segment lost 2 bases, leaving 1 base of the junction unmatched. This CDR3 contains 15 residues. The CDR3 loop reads CASSFGLAGTGELFF. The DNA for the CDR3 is TGCGCCAGCAGCTTCGGACTAGCGGGCACCGGGGAGCTGTTTTTT.

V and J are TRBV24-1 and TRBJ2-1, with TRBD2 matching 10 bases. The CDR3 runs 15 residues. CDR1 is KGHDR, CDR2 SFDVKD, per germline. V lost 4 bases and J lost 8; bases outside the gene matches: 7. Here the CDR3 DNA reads TGTGCCACCAGTGACGGAGCGGGGGGGCGCCATGAGCAGTTCTTC. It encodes CATSDGAGGRHEQFF.

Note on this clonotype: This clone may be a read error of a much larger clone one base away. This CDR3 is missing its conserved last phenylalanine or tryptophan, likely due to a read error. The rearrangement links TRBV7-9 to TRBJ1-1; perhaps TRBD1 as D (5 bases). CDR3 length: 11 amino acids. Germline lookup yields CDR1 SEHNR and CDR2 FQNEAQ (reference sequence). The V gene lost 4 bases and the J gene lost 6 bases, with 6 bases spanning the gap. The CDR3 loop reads CASSSGPEAFL. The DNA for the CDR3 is TGTGCCAGCAGCTCAGGGCCTGAAGCTTTCCTT.

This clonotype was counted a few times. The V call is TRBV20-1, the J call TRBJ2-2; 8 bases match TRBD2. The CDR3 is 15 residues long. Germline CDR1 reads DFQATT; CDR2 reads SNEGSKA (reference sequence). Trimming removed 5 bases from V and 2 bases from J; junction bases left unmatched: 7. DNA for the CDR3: TGCAGTGCTCGACGGGGGGGAGTAAACACCGGGGAGCTGTTTTTT. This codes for CSARRGGVNTGELFF.

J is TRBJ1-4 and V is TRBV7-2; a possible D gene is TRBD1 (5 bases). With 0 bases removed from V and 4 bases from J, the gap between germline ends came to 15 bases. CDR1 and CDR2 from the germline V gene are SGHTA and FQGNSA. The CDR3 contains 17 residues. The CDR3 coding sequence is TGTGCCAGCAGCTTAGCGTCCTTCGGCGGGGGTAATGAAAAACTGTTTTTT. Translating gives CASSLASFGGGNEKLFF.

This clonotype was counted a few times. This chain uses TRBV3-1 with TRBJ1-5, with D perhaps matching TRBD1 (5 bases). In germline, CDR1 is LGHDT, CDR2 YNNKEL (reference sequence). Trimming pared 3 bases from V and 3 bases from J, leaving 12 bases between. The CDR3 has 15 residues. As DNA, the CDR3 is TGTGCCAGCAGCCAGATCCCAGGGTCCAATCAGCCCCAGCATTTT. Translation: CASSQIPGSNQPQHF.

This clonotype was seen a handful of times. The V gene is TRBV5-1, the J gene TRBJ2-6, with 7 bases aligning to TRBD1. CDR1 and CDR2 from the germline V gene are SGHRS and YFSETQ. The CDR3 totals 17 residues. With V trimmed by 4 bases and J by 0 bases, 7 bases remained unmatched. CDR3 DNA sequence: TGCGCCAGCAGCCCAGGGACAGTTCTCTCTGGGGCCAACGTCCTGACTTTC. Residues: CASSPGTVLSGANVLTF.

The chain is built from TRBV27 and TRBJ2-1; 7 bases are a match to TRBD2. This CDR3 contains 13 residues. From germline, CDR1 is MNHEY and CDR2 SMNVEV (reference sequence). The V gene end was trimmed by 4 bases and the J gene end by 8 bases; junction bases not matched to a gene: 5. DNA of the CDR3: TGTGCCAGCAGTTCCCTAGCGGTCTATGAGCAGTTCTTC. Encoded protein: CASSSLAVYEQFF.

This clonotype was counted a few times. The CDR3 loop reads CASSPRQGKETQYF. The CDR3 region has the DNA TGTGCCAGCAGCCCCCGACAGGGGAAAGAGACCCAGTACTTC. This chain uses TRBV7-2 with TRBJ2-5, with TRBD1 identical over 8 bases. The ends lost 5 bases at V and 3 bases at J; junction bases unmatched: 5. Germline-derived CDR1 and CDR2 are SGHTA and FQGNSA. The CDR3 contains 14 residues.

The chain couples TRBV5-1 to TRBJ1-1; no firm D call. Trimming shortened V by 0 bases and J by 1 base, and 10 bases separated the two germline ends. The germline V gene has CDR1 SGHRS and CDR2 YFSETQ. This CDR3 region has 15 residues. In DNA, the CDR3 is TGCGCCAGCAGCTTGGCACTAGCGGAGAACACTGAAGCTTTCTTT. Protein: CASSLALAENTEAFF.

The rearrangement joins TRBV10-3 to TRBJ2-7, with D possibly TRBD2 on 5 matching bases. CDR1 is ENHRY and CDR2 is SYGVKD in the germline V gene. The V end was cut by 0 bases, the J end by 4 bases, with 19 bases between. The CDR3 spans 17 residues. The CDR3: CAISESRIGLALYEQYF. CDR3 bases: TGTGCCATCAGTGAGTCGAGAATTGGACTCGCTCTTTACGAGCAGTACTTC.

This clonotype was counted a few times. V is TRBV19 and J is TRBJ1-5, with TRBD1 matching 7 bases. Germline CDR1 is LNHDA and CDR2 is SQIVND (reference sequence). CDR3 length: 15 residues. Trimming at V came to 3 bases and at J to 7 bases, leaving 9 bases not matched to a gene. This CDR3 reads CASSIVHRGTQPQHF. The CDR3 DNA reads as TGTGCCAGTAGTATCGTCCACAGGGGTACGCAGCCCCAGCATTTT.

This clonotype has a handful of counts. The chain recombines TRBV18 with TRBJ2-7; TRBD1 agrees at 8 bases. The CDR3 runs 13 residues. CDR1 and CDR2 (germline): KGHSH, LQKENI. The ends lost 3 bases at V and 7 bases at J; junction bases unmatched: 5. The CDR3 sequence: CASSPDRGGEQYF. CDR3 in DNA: TGTGCCAGCTCACCCGACAGGGGAGGAGAGCAGTACTTC.

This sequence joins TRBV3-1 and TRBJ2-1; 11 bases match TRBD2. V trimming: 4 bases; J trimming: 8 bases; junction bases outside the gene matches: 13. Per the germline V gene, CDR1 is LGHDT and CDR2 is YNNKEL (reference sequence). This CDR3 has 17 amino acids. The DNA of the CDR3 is TGTGCCAGCAGCCGGAAGGCTACTAGCGGGGGAGAGCATGAGCAGTTCTTC. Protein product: CASSRKATSGGEHEQFF.